This T cell receptor beta chain was sequenced in a study of T cells after yellow fever vaccination. Study-level findings and limits: A large majority of primary-vaccination clones showed up again after the booster (under 98% CD4, around 88% CD8).

Many counts were recorded for this clonotype. Its antigen remains unknown. Trimming shortened V by 0 bases and J by 0 bases, and 13 bases separated the two germline ends. Germline-derived CDR1 and CDR2 are SGHKS and YYEKEE (reference sequence). This CDR3 is built from 17 residues. In TCRdb, the 5' RACE reads were re-called with MiXCR into one record per CDR3 protein. The top ten clones hold 14% to 15% of a sample with some 400,000 distinct CDR3 sequences, 6.2% of them seen once. The genes are TRBV5-5 and TRBJ1-5; D is uncertain. Sample: PBMCs, taken 5 days after the yellow fever booster vaccination. The clonotype originates from a man aged 25-45 years who received the YFV17D yellow fever vaccine. CDR3 DNA: TGTGCCAGCAGCTTGGAGGCAGGCGATAATAGCAATCAGCCCCAGCATTTT. Encoded protein: CASSLEAGDNSNQPQHF.